These T cell receptor beta chains were read from a single sample in a study of T cell responses to AZD1222 COVID-19 vaccine. Data came from immunoSEQ multiplex PCR; TCRdb stores just in-frame clones and leaves some out. The sample yields 75,000 to 80,000 clones, 60% to 85% seen once. The starting material was peripheral blood, obtained 28 days after the second dose of the MenACWY control vaccine. The receptor set was obtained from an adult who received the MenACWY meningococcal vaccine as a control. The CDR3 runs from the conserved cysteine through the conserved F or W. The D gene is left open where the match is weak. Clone size is not always given. Where it is, it says once, few, many or a class for expanded clones.

TRBD1	TRBV5-1	TRBJ2-3	.	CASSLRQGDTQYF	TGCGCCAGCAGCCTCAGACAGGGGGATACGCAGTATTTT
.	TRBV19	TRBJ2-7	few	CASRHGSSYEQYF	TGTGCCAGTAGACACGGAAGCTCCTACGAGCAGTACTTC
.	TRBV6-5	TRBJ1-1	.	CASSYKGGGDTEAFF	TGTGCCAGCAGTTACAAAGGGGGAGGGGACACTGAAGCTTTCTTT
.	TRBV30	TRBJ2-7	many	CAWSLTGGDEQYF	TGTGCCTGGAGTTTAACAGGTGGCGACGAGCAGTACTTC
.	TRBV6-1	TRBJ2-7	.	CASSEGTESYYEQYF	TGTGCCAGCAGTGAAGGGACCGAGTCTTACTACGAGCAGTACTTC
TRBD1	TRBV4-1	TRBJ1-2	.	CASSQEAPPGQGARGYTF	TGCGCCAGCAGCCAAGAGGCCCCACCGGGACAGGGGGCGCGTGGCTACACCTTC
TRBD1	TRBV19	TRBJ1-1	.	CASSKQGAGTEAFF	TGTGCCAGTAGTAAACAGGGGGCAGGGACTGAAGCTTTCTTT
.	TRBV4-2	TRBJ2-3	.	CASSQGASSSTDTQYF	TGTGCCAGCAGCCAAGGGGCCAGCTCTAGCACAGATACGCAGTATTTT
.	TRBV2	TRBJ1-4	.	CASTRGGEAWEKLFF	TGTGCCAGCACTCGGGGAGGGGAGGCATGGGAAAAACTGTTTTTT
.	TRBV10-2	TRBJ2-6	.	CASSTGMGGGSGANVLTF	TGCGCCAGCAGTACAGGGATGGGGGGTGGCTCTGGGGCCAACGTCCTGACTTTC
TRBD1	TRBV2	TRBJ2-5	.	CASSDPNDRGETQYF	TGTGCCAGCAGTGATCCTAATGACAGGGGAGAGACCCAGTACTTC
TRBD2	TRBV7-9	TRBJ2-2	.	CASSFGTSGGAGELFF	TGTGCCAGCAGCTTCGGGACTAGCGGGGGCGCCGGGGAGCTGTTTTTT
.	TRBV19	TRBJ1-2	.	CASSIGRPPSRGYTF	TGTGCCAGTAGTATAGGCAGGCCACCCTCGAGAGGCTACACCTTC
TRBD1	TRBV5-8	TRBJ1-2	once	CASSLGQVVNYGYTF	TGTGCCAGCAGCCTGGGACAGGTGGTGAACTATGGCTACACCTTC
.	TRBV5-8	TRBJ1-5	once	CASSRLRGNQPQHF	TGTGCCAGCAGCCGTCTTAGAGGCAATCAGCCCCAGCATTTT
.	TRBV5-8	TRBJ1-6	.	CASSPDGVSSYNSPLHF	TGTGCCAGCAGCCCGGACGGAGTTAGCTCCTATAATTCACCCCTCCACTTT
.	TRBV7-9	TRBJ2-1	.	CASSSWEGEEQFF	TGTGCCAGCAGCTCATGGGAGGGGGAAGAGCAGTTCTTC
.	TRBV19	TRBJ1-1	.	CASNDRTMIDTEAFF	TGTGCCAGTAATGACAGGACCATGATAGACACTGAAGCTTTCTTT
.	TRBV6-1	TRBJ2-3	.	CASSEALLNTDTQYF	TGTGCCAGCAGTGAAGCGCTTTTGAACACAGATACGCAGTATTTT
.	TRBV24-1	TRBJ1-2	few	CATSVGNYGYTF	TGTGCCACCAGTGTCGGTAACTATGGCTACACCTTC
.	TRBV21-1	TRBJ2-6	.	CASSSDGTDVTSGANVLTF	TGTGCCAGCAGCAGTGACGGGACAGATGTTACGTCGGGGGCCAACGTCCTGACTTTC
.	TRBV6-6	TRBJ2-5	.	CASSLPGSQETQYF	TGTGCCAGCAGTTTGCCAGGCTCCCAAGAGACCCAGTACTTC
TRBD2	TRBV5-4	TRBJ2-1	once	CASSLDRAGGYTEFF	TGTGCCAGCAGCTTGGATCGAGCGGGAGGATATACGGAGTTCTTC
TRBD1	TRBV2	TRBJ2-7	many	CASTSTRQGVSYEQYF	TGTGCCAGCACCAGCACTCGACAGGGGGTCTCCTACGAGCAGTACTTC
TRBD1	TRBV18	TRBJ1-2	many	CASSPGQGRNYGYTF	TGTGCCAGCTCGCCCGGACAGGGGCGAAACTATGGCTACACCTTC
.	TRBV27	TRBJ2-1	.	CASSLIAFASYNEQFF	TGTGCCAGCAGTTTAATTGCTTTCGCGTCTTACAATGAGCAGTTCTTC
.	TRBV29-1	TRBJ2-3	.	CSVEGRTPPDTQYF	TGCAGCGTTGAAGGTCGGACCCCGCCAGATACGCAGTATTTT
.	TRBV30	TRBJ1-1	.	CACIGDSNTEAFF	TGTGCCTGTATTGGGGACTCTAACACTGAAGCTTTCTTT
.	TRBV2	TRBJ1-2	.	CASIEPPGTSYYGYTF	TGTGCCAGCATTGAACCACCGGGGACAAGTTACTATGGCTACACCTTC
TRBD1	TRBV30	TRBJ1-2	.	CAWSEQGAGYGYTF	TGTGCCTGGAGTGAACAGGGGGCTGGCTATGGCTACACCTTC
.	TRBV6-5	TRBJ2-2	.	CASMVGTGELFF	TGTGCCAGCATGGTAGGCACCGGGGAGCTGTTTTTT
.	TRBV7-9	TRBJ1-3	.	CASSFGQNSGNTIYF	TGTGCCAGCAGCTTTGGGCAGAACTCTGGAAACACCATATATTTT
.	TRBV19	TRBJ1-5	few	CASSIPGVGNNQPQHF	TGTGCCAGTAGTATCCCAGGGGTGGGAAACAATCAGCCCCAGCATTTT
.	TRBV5-1	TRBJ1-3	.	CASSLRGDSGNTIYF	TGCGCCAGCAGCTTAAGGGGAGACTCTGGAAACACCATATATTTT
.	TRBV5-1	TRBJ1-6	.	CASSLTPRDESPLHF	TGCGCCAGCAGCTTGACCCCCCGGGACGAATCACCCCTCCACTTT
.	TRBV5-6	TRBJ2-3	medium-sized	CASSSYRSTDTQYF	TGTGCCAGCAGCTCCTACCGCTCCACAGATACGCAGTATTTT
TRBD2	TRBV7-8	TRBJ2-3	.	CASSYLAGSTDTQYF	TGTGCCAGCAGCTACCTAGCGGGGAGCACAGATACGCAGTATTTT
.	TRBV4-2	TRBJ2-5	.	CASSQDVEGFETQYF	TGTGCCAGCAGCCAAGATGTGGAAGGTTTTGAGACCCAGTACTTC
.	TRBV2	TRBJ1-1	.	CASSVGPNTEAFF	TGTGCCAGCAGCGTCGGACCGAACACTGAAGCTTTCTTT
TRBD1	TRBV11-2	TRBJ2-7	few	CASSLLTGVREQYF	TGTGCCAGCAGCCTACTGACAGGGGTTAGAGAGCAGTACTTC
TRBD2	TRBV6-4	TRBJ2-1	once	CASSVAGGRNEQFF	TGTGCCAGCAGTGTCGCGGGAGGGAGAAATGAGCAGTTCTTC
TRBD1	TRBV5-4	TRBJ1-2	.	CASSLSRQGADGYTF	TGTGCCAGCAGCTTGTCACGACAGGGGGCCGATGGCTACACCTTC
.	TRBV29-1	TRBJ1-1	.	CSVDNLGQNTEAFF	TGCAGCGTCGACAACCTCGGCCAGAACACTGAAGCTTTCTTT
.	TRBV28	TRBJ2-4	.	CASSPPRTVLSAKNIQYF	TGTGCCAGCAGCCCTCCTCGGACTGTCCTTTCTGCCAAAAACATTCAGTACTTC
TRBD1	TRBV11-2	TRBJ1-1	.	CASRGAGGFRSTEAFF	TGTGCCAGCAGGGGTGCAGGGGGCTTTAGGAGCACTGAAGCTTTCTTT
TRBD1	TRBV5-4	TRBJ1-1	.	CASSLGDRDTEAFF	TGTGCCAGCAGCTTGGGTGACAGGGACACTGAAGCTTTCTTT
TRBD2	TRBV19	TRBJ2-3	once	CASSMKSGSGDTQYF	TGTGCCAGTAGTATGAAGAGCGGGAGCGGAGATACGCAGTATTTT
TRBD1	TRBV4-2	TRBJ1-1	.	CASSPGTGGTDTEAFF	TGTGCCAGCAGCCCTGGGACAGGGGGCACGGACACTGAAGCTTTCTTT
TRBD1	TRBV28	TRBJ1-2	.	CASRPGQGSPNPNGYTF	TGTGCCAGCAGACCAGGACAGGGGTCGCCAAACCCGAACGGCTACACCTTC
TRBD1	TRBV28	TRBJ1-5	.	CASRPGTGANQPQHF	TGTGCCAGCAGGCCGGGGACAGGGGCCAATCAGCCCCAGCATTTT
.	TRBV6-9	TRBJ1-5	few	CAGCRPSRPQHF	TGTGCCGGATGTCGACCCTCCAGGCCCCAGCATTTT
TRBD1	TRBV6-5	TRBJ1-3	once	CASRPTGGRGNTIYF	TGTGCCAGCAGACCTACAGGGGGCCGAGGAAACACCATATATTTT
TRBD2	TRBV5-6	TRBJ2-7	.	CASSLLLAGSYEQYF	TGTGCCAGCAGCTTGTTATTAGCGGGTTCCTACGAGCAGTACTTC
TRBD1	TRBV5-4	TRBJ1-4	.	CASSRTGGVEKLFF	TGTGCCAGCAGCCGGACAGGGGGCGTTGAAAAACTGTTTTTT
.	TRBV30	TRBJ1-1	few	CAWSAISPGSNTEAFF	TGTGCCTGGAGTGCCATCTCACCAGGGTCAAACACTGAAGCTTTCTTT
TRBD1	TRBV27	TRBJ1-5	hyperexpanded	CASSLVGGAPQHF	TGTGCCAGCAGTTTAGTAGGGGGCGCGCCCCAGCATTTT
TRBD1	TRBV19	TRBJ1-4	.	CASSDRGRMNGNEKLFF	TGTGCCAGTTCGGACAGGGGGCGAATGAATGGTAATGAAAAACTGTTTTTT